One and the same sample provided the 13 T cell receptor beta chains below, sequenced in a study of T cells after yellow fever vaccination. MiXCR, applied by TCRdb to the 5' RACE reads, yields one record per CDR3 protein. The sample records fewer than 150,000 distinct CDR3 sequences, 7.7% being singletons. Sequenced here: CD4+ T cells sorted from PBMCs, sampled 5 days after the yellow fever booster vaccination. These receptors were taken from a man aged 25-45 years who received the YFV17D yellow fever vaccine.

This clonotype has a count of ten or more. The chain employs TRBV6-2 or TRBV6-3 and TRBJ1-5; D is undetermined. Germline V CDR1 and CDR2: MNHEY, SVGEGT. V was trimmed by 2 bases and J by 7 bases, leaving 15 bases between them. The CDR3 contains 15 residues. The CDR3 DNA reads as TGTGCCAGCAGTTACCGAGCCCCCGGGAGGCAGCCCCAGCATTTT. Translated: CASSYRAPGRQPQHF.

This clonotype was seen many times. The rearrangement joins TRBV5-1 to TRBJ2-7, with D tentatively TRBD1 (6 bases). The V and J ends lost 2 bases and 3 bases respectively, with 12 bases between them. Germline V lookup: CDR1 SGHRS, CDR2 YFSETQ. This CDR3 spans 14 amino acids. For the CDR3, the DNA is TGCGCCAGCAGCTTCCGGGACACCAACTACGAGCAGTACTTC. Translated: CASSFRDTNYEQYF.

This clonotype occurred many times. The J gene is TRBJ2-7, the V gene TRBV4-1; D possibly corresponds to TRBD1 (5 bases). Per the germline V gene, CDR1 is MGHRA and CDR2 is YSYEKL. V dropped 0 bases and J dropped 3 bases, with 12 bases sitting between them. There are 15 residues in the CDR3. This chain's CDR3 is CASSQDQGNFYEQYF. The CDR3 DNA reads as TGCGCCAGCAGCCAAGATCAGGGCAATTTCTACGAGCAGTACTTC.

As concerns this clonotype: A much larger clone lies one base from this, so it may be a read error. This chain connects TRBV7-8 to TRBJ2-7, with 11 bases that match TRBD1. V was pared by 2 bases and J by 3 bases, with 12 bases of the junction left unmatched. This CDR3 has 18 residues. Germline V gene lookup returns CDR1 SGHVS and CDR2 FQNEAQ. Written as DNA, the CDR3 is TGTGCCAGCAGCTTAATAGTCTCCCGGGACAGGGGGAACTACGAGCAGTACTTC. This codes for CASSLIVSRDRGNYEQYF.

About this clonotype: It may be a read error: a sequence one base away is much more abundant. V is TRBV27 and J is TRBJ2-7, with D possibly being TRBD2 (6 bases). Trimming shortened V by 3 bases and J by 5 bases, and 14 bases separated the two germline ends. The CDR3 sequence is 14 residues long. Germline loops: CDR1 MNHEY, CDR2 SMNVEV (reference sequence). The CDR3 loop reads CASSLQLATDEQYF. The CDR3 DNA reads TGTGCCAGCAGTTTGCAACTAGCTACCGACGAGCAGTACTTC.

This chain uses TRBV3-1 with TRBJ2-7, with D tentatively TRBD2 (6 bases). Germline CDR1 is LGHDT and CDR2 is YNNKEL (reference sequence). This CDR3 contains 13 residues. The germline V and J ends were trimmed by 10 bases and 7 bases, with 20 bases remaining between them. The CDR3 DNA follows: TGTGCCACCCACCGGGGAGGAACGGGGGAGCAGTACTTC. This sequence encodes CATHRGGTGEQYF.

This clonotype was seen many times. CDR3 DNA sequence: TGTGCCAGCAGCCGGGGACAGATTTTGGATGGGGAGACCCAGTACTTC. Translation: CASSRGQILDGETQYF. This chain joins TRBV5-6 and TRBJ2-5; 7 nucleotides align to TRBD1. The CDR3 covers 16 residues. In germline, CDR1 is SGHDT, CDR2 YYEEEE. V lost 4 bases, J lost 5 bases, and 14 bases stayed unmatched. The full variable domain, rest sourced from reference TRBV5-6 and TRBJ2-5, is DAGVTQSPTHLIKTRGQQVTLRCSPKSGHDTVSWYQQALGQGPQFIFQYYEEEERQRGNFPDRFSGHQFPNYSSELNVNALLLGDSALYLCASSRGQILDGETQYFGPGTRLLVL.

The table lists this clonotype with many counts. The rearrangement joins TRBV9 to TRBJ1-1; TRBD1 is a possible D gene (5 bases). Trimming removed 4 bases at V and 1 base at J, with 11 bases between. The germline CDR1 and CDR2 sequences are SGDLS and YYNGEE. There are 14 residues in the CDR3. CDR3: CASSSAGRNTEAFF. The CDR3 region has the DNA TGTGCCAGCAGCTCCGCAGGGCGGAACACTGAAGCTTTCTTT.

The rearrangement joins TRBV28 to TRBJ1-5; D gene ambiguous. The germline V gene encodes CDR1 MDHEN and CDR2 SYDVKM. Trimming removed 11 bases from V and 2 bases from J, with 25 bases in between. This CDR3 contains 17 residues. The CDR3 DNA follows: TGTGCCTTCTGTTTAACGGCTAAAACTTTGGGCAATCAGCCCCAGCATTTT. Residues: CAFCLTAKTLGNQPQHF. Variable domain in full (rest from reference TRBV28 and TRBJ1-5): DVKVTQSSRYLVKRTGEKVFLECVQDMDHENMFWYRQDPGLGLRLIYFSYDVKMKEKGDIPEGYSVSREKKERFSLILESASTNQTSMYLCAFCLTAKTLGNQPQHFGDGTRLSIL.

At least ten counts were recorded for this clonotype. CDR3 nucleotide sequence: TGTGCCAGCAGTTTTGTAGCGGGAGGAGTCGAGCAGTACTTC. Its translation is CASSFVAGGVEQYF. This chain joins TRBV12-3 or TRBV12-4 and TRBJ2-7, with 10 bases identical to TRBD2. The trim removed 3 bases at V and 6 bases at J, leaving 5 bases unmatched. The CDR3 extends over 14 amino acids.

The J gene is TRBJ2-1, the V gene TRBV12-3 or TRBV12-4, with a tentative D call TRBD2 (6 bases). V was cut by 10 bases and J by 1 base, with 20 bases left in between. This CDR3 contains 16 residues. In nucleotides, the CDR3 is TGTGCCAATTCCAATCGAACGGGAGTTTCCTACAATGAGCAGTTCTTC. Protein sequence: CANSNRTGVSYNEQFF.

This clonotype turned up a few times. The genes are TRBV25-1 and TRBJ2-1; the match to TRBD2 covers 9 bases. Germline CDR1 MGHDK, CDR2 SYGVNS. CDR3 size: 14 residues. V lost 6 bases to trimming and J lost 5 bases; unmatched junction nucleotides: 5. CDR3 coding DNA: TGTGCCAGCAGCTCTAGCGGGATGAACAATGAGCAGTTCTTC. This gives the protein CASSSSGMNNEQFF.

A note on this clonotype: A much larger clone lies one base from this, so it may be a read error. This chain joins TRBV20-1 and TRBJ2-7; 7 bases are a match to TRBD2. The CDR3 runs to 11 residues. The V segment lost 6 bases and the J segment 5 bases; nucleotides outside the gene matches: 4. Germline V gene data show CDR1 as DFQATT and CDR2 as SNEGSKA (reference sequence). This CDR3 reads CSAPGGDEQYF. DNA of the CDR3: TGCAGTGCGCCGGGGGGAGACGAGCAGTACTTC.